This T cell receptor (beta chain) was profiled in a study of T-cell reconstitution after alpha-beta-depleted transplantation in children. This clonotype was seen many times. Its matching antigen is unknown. A library of TCRbeta sequences, prepared with unique molecular identifiers, was generated. TCRdb used MiXCR to reprocess the PCR reads, holding one entry per CDR3 protein. The sample gives approximately 31,000 distinct CDR3 sequences, roughly 6.7% of which show up once; more than 20% is in the top ten. Study-wide results and caveats: Expanded graft clones, several hundred of them, were reportedly the source of alpha-beta T cells about two months after transplant. Diversity and T-cell counts at one year after transplant derived mostly from new T cells. Several patients had high TCRbeta diversity at day 60; it came from surviving recipient T cells and thymic progenitors.

Germline assignment: CDR1 SEHNR and CDR2 FQNEAQ (reference sequence). J was trimmed by 7 bases and V by 5 bases; bases with no gene match: 5. The CDR3 length is 14 residues. This clonotype was sampled from a child less than two years old who had a stem cell transplant for acute myeloid leukemia, so the T cells may come from the graft donor. The gene calls are TRBV7-9 and TRBJ2-1, with 10 bases aligning to TRBD2. This sample comprised peripheral blood, obtained 60 days after TCRalphabeta/CD19-depleted stem cell transplant. For the CDR3, the DNA is TGTGCCAGCAGCCGCCCGGGACTAGCGAATGAGCAGTTCTTC. Translated: CASSRPGLANEQFF.